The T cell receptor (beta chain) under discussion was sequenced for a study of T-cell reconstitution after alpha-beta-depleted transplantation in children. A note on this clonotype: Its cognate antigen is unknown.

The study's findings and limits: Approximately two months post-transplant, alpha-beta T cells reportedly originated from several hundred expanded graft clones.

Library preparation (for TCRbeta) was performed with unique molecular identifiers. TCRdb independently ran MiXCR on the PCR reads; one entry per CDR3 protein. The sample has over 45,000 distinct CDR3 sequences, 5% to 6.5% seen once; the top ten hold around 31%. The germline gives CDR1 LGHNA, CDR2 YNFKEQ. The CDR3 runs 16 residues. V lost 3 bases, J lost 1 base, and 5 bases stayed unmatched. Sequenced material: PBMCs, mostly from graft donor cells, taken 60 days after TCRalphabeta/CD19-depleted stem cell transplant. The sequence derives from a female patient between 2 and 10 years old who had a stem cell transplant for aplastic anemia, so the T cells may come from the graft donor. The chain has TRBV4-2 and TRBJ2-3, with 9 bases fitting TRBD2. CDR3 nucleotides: TGTGCCAGCAGCCACCGTAGCGGGAGTGGCACAGATACGCAGTATTTT. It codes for CASSHRSGSGTDTQYF.